This T cell receptor (beta chain) was sequenced during a study of early T cells in non-severe SARS-CoV-2 infection. Looking at the study overall: The input, bulk RNA from unsorted whole blood, was sequenced, and chains were unpaired.

The CDR3 loop spans 14 amino acids. Germline values: CDR1 SGDLS, CDR2 YYNGEE. The ends were cut back, 0 bases at V and 4 bases at J, with 10 bases in the middle. Unique molecular identifiers were added to individual cDNA molecules. TCRdb analysed the 5' RACE reads with MiXCR anew, one entry per CDR3 protein. There are some 66,000 distinct CDR3 sequences in the sample; roughly an eighth occur only once, and roughly 5% lies in the top ten. Concerning this clonotype: Antigen: not known.

Overall study findings and caveats: Anti-spike CD8 specificities were favored by VDJdb matching, whose results missed private and CD4 specificities.

The material sequenced was whole blood. The source of this sequence is an adult who was a healthcare worker with PCR-confirmed SARS-CoV-2 infection or an uninfected control (not recorded which). J is TRBJ1-1 and V is TRBV9; D may be TRBD1 (6 bases). CDR3 bases: TGTGCCAGCAGCGTAGTGGGGACACCCACTGAAGCTTTCTTT. Protein sequence: CASSVVGTPTEAFF.